A single TCR beta chain is shown here with its context. The antigen remains unidentified. Individually, cDNA molecules had unique molecular identifiers attached to them. TCRdb called the 5' RACE reads again in MiXCR, with one record for every CDR3 protein. The sample shows more than 90,000 distinct CDR3 sequences, about 10% of them seen only once. The germline gives CDR1 MNHEY, CDR2 SMNVEV (reference sequence). Trimming left V 5 bases short and J 0 bases short, with 17 bases between. The CDR3 is made up of 18 amino acids. This sample stems from a study of early T cells in non-severe SARS-CoV-2 infection. Study in general: Sequencing input comprised bulk RNA from unsorted whole blood; chain pairing was not available.

Overall study results and limits: The study's VDJdb matching favored anti-spike CD8 responses and missed private and CD4 specificities.

This sequence was found in an adult who was a healthcare worker with PCR-confirmed SARS-CoV-2 infection or an uninfected control (not recorded which). Sequences were obtained from whole blood. The chain employs TRBV27 and TRBJ1-6; D possibly corresponds to TRBD1 (5 bases). CDR3 protein: CASSPWDVPSSYNSPLHF. CDR3 nucleotide sequence: TGTGCCAGCAGTCCATGGGACGTACCGAGCTCCTATAATTCACCCCTCCACTTT.